These 6 T cell receptor beta chains came from one sample sequenced in a study of blood T cell repertoires in COVID-19. Clones were sequenced by immunoSEQ multiplex PCR, and TCRdb holds only the in-frame ones, with some missing. The data contain some 200,000 clones, about four fifths of them singletons. Sequencing used PBMCs or T cells enriched from blood (not recorded which). Receptor source: a woman between 40 and 50 years old with acute COVID-19.

V is TRBV19 and J is TRBJ2-1, with 8 positions matching TRBD2. V was clipped by 1 base and J by 4 bases; unmatched bases: 9. The CDR3 runs to 17 residues. CDR1 LNHDA and CDR2 SQIVND come from the germline V gene (reference sequence). The CDR3 DNA follows: TGTGCCAGTAGTATAGTTCTCAGCGGGGGAATATACAATGAGCAGTTCTTC. It translates to CASSIVLSGGIYNEQFF.

The rearrangement links TRBV6-5 to TRBJ1-1; tentative D call: TRBD1 (5 bases). Germline loops: CDR1 MNHEY, CDR2 SVGAGI. The CDR3 is 14 amino acids. The V end lost 5 bases, the J end lost 11 bases, and 21 bases lay between the germline ends. DNA for the CDR3: TGTGCCAGCAGTAGCCGCCTCAGGGATTCGAGTGCTTTCTTT. It translates to CASSSRLRDSSAFF.

The CDR3 DNA reads as TGTGCCAGCAGTCCGTACAGGGGGGTGGGAGAGACCCAGTACTTC. It codes for CASSPYRGVGETQYF. V and J are TRBV28 and TRBJ2-5; 8 nucleotides match TRBD1. The CDR3 totals 15 residues. Germline V gene data show CDR1 as MDHEN and CDR2 as SYDVKM. V was clipped by 5 bases and J by 4 bases; unmatched bases: 9.

A remark on this clone: A read error may be the cause here, since a much bigger clone is one base away. This rearrangement joins TRBV28 to TRBJ1-1; D might be TRBD1 (6 bases). V dropped 6 bases and J dropped 1 base, with 9 bases sitting between them. Per the germline V gene, CDR1 is MDHEN and CDR2 is SYDVKM. The CDR3 contains 13 residues. CDR3 sequence reads: CASRPTGNTEAFF. The CDR3 DNA is TGTGCCAGCAGACCGACAGGGAACACTGAAGCTTTCTTT.

J is TRBJ1-2 and V is TRBV12-5, with D perhaps TRBD1 (6 bases). The CDR3 is 13 amino acids. Germline CDR1 is LGHNT and CDR2 is FRNRAP. V lost 0 bases, J lost 6 bases, and 8 bases lay in between. The CDR3: CASGLVPGDGYTF. Written as DNA, the CDR3 is TGTGCTAGTGGTTTGGTACCAGGGGATGGCTACACCTTC.

Only one count was recorded for this clone. CDR3 coding DNA: TGCAGTGCTAGTAAGTTCGTTCTGGGGAGTTCTAGCAATCAGCCCCAGCATTTT. It encodes CSASKFVLGSSSNQPQHF. The J gene is TRBJ1-5, the V gene TRBV20-1; D is unresolved. The CDR3 loop spans 18 amino acids. Germline assignment: CDR1 DFQATT and CDR2 SNEGSKA (reference sequence). V lost 3 bases, J lost 0 bases, and 21 bases lay in between.